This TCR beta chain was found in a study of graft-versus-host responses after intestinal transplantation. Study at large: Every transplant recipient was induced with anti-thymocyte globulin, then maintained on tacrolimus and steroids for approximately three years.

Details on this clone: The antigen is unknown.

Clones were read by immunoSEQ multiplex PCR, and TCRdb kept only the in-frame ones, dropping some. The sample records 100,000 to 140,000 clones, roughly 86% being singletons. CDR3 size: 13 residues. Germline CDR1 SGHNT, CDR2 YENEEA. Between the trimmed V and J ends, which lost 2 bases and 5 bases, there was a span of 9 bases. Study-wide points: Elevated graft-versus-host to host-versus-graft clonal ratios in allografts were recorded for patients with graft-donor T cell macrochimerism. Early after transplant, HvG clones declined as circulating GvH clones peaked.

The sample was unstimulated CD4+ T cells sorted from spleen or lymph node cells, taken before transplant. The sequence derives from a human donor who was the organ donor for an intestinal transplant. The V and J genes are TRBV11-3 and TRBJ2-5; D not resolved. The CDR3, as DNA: TGTGCCAGCAGCTTACTAGGAAGGGAGACCCAGTACTTC. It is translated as CASSLLGRETQYF.